This T cell receptor beta chain is drawn from a study of T cell responses to AZD1222 COVID-19 vaccine (dated by TCRdb to the early 2020s). About the full investigation: Because spike-specific TCR depth and breadth did not differ between the two schedules, AZD1222 recipients who got a second dose at roughly 4 weeks were pooled with those who got a second dose at roughly 12 weeks. TCR sequencing covered over 230 trial participants: 200 to 220 given two doses of AZD1222 and 26 given two doses of MenACWY control vaccine. Trial participants were enrolled by age into 18-55, 56-69 and 70-plus year subgroups, with roughly 150, 30 and 60 TCR-sequenced participants respectively. Broad study findings and their caveats: Because no day 14 peak-response samples were available, the repertoires could be characterized only after the peak T cell response. Nearly half of unique spike-specific TCRs reportedly recognized epitopes outside regions mutated in the B.1.351 and B.1.1.7 variants. The 56-69-year group was small, and its depth increase did not reach significance, likely because of low power. A significant rise in spike-specific TCR breadth and depth was observed after two AZD1222 doses relative to day 0 and relative to MenACWY recipients. The whole spike protein was spanned by vaccine-associated CD4 TCRs, and dominant responses were seen in regions 160-218 and 743-854. Only six AZD1222 recipients were SARS-CoV-2 seropositive at baseline, limiting conclusions about previously exposed vaccinees. Most participants were white British and females outnumbered males, and the authors suggested that clonal diversity may have been underestimated.

A note on this clone: Which antigen it targets is not known. No much larger clone exists at a distance of one base, and base qualities are not known.

What the time point label conveys for this sample: baseline before first vaccination. The vaccinee samples were drawn from two UK trials, COV001 and COV002, one of which was a single-blind randomized controlled phase 2/3 trial testing AZD1222 (ChAdOx1 nCoV-19) in healthy adults. For TCRbeta chain sequencing, PBMC samples from trial participants were taken at day 0 and at day 28 after the second dose. Trimmed from V: 4 bases; trimmed from J: 4 bases; junction bases lacking a gene match: 4. CDR1 and CDR2 (SGHTA, FQGNSA) derive from the germline V gene. The CDR3 holds 14 amino acids from the cysteine to the phenylalanine. CDR3 DNA only is kept here, 42 bases in frame from base 1. The CDR3 regions of human TCRbeta chains were analyzed by immunosequencing. Under the source paper's analysis protocol: Repertoire TCRs were checked for matches against a reference library of SARS-CoV-2-specific TCRs that had been generated using the MIRA antigen-specificity platform. Breadth meant the fraction of unique TCRs that were SARS-CoV-2-associated, whereas depth meant the fraction of total T cells that were SARS-CoV-2-associated. Using the MIRA data, every spike-specific TCR was mapped to the spike region that the TCR reacted to and assigned to either a CD4 or a CD8 class. Log10-transformed breadth and depth values were compared by one-way ANOVA with Sidak's multiple comparisons tests. The table was pulled from immuneACCESS by TCRdb, which kept in-frame rearrangements only. Such tables lose some clones; where checked, under half of the loss comes from unresolved V genes, and the rest has no known cause. V, J and clone size reflect that table, while D and trimming were determined from the DNA. The sample profile shows 80,000 to 95,000 clones; approximately 80% of them were found once. Under 25% of the sample lies in the top ten.

The V and J genes are TRBV7-2 and TRBJ2-7, and 10 junction bases match TRBD2. The specimen was peripheral blood, collected on day 0 of AZD1222 vaccination. The receptor was isolated from an adult in good health. The CDR3 sequence is CASSSSGSRYEQYF. At the DNA level, the sequence is TGTGCCAGCAGCTCTAGCGGGAGTCGGTACGAGCAGTACTTC.